This T cell receptor (beta chain) was sequenced during a study of shared clonotypes between healthy human individuals. Overall study: The donors, two women and a few men, were aged 18 to 49. Each donor contributed plates that comprised three CD4 naive, three CD4 memory, two CD8 naive and one CD8 memory. Study outcomes and limitations: Rarefaction revealed incomplete sorted-subset sequencing despite large depth.

When replicate PCRs were run on sorted subsets, they used approximately 210 ng DNA, tens of thousands of T cell genomes. The data were produced by immunoSEQ multiplex PCR, yet TCRdb's version contains in-frame clones alone and is incomplete. The table records about 2.3 million clones, just over 90% of them present only once. Note on this clone: Antigen specificity is unknown. The sample has other DNA sequences that encode this CDR3 too.

This CDR3 region has 13 residues. CDR1 and CDR2 from the germline V gene are SQVTM and ANQGSEA. V gave up 7 bases and J gave up 0 bases; unmatched junction bases: 4. V and J are TRBV29-1 and TRBJ1-1; the match to TRBD1 covers 8 bases. The sequenced sample was naive CD4+ T cells from PBMCs. Specified subset: CD45RA+ positively selected. The clonotype comes from a young man in good health. Some clones in this sample may be carry-over from other donors' samples. The CDR3 coding sequence is TGCAGCGGTGGACAGGGTATGAACACTGAAGCTTTCTTT. It is translated as CSGGQGMNTEAFF.